This TCR beta chain was observed in a study of lymphopenia after photon versus proton radiotherapy. Points from the study as a whole: Larger post-nadir TCR diversity loss correlated inversely with survival in deceased patients.

As regards this clone: Its antigen remains unknown.

This table comes from immunoSEQ multiplex PCR, and its TCRdb copy is limited to in-frame clones, with some not included. Of about 68,000 clones in the sample, approximately 91% are singletons; the top ten hold approximately 2.9%. There are 11 residues in the CDR3. Germline CDR1 and CDR2: MNHEY and SVGAGI. Trimming left V 6 bases short and J 7 bases short, with 7 bases between. The starting material was peripheral blood, obtained from a patient treated with photon-based radiotherapy. This receptor was taken from a woman in her 70s with pancreatic cancer. V usage is TRBV6-5 and J usage is TRBJ2-1; D is undetermined. The CDR3 coding sequence is TGTGCCAGCAGATCGGTTAATGAGCAGTTCTTC. As protein: CASRSVNEQFF.